This T cell receptor (beta chain) was observed in a study of PD-1 blockade in classical Hodgkin lymphoma. V gave up 6 bases and J gave up 3 bases; unmatched junction bases: 1. Germline loops: CDR1 MNHEY, CDR2 SVGAGI. This CDR3 contains 12 residues. Libraries were prepared by immunoSEQ multiplex PCR; TCRdb keeps only in-frame clonotypes and omits some of them. Among tens of thousands of clones listed, around nine tenths were seen once. General study results and limits: CD4+ TCR diversity, unlike CD8+, rose significantly by C4D1. Baseline TCR diversity was reportedly lower in newly diagnosed patients than in healthy donors. It was reported as lower still in relapsed/refractory patients. Patients newly diagnosed and complete responders had comparable baseline diversity. Repertoires differed for reasons still undefined, possibly disease activity or prior therapy.

This clone was seen only a few times. Antigen: not known. Relapse after autologous stem cell transplantation occurred in every patient, and brentuximab vedotin exposure varied. Sequenced here: peripheral blood mononuclear cells (PBMCs), sampled at baseline. The chain carries TRBV6-5 and TRBJ2-7; 8 bases agree with TRBD2. The TCR sequence derives from a human donor with classical Hodgkin lymphoma. The CDR3 DNA reads as TGTGCCAGCAGCACTAGCGGCTACGAGCAGTACTTC. It is translated as CASSTSGYEQYF.